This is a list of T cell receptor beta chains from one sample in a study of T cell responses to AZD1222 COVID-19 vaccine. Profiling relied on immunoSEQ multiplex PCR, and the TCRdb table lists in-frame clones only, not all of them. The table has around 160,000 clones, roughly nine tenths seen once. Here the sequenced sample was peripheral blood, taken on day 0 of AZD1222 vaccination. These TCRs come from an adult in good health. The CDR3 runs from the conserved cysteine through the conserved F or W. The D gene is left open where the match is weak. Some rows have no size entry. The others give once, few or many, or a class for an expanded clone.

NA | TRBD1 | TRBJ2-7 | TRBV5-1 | TGCGCCAGCAGCTTGGCCCCGACAGGGGTATCCTACGAGCAGTACTTC | CASSLAPTGVSYEQYF
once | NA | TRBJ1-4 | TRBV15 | TGTGCCACCAGCAGTACCCGGGTTGGCGAAAAACTGTTTTTT | CATSSTRVGEKLFF
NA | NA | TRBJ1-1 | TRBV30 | TGTGCCTGGAGTGGCCGGGACAACACTGAAGCTTTCTTT | CAWSGRDNTEAFF
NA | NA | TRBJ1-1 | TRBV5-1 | TGCGCCAGCAGCCCCCCTCCTGGGGTGGCTTTCTTT | CASSPPPGVAFF
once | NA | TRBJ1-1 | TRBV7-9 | TGTGCCAGCAGTTCACTCACGGGGGGCCCGGACACTGAAGCTTTCTTT | CASSSLTGGPDTEAFF
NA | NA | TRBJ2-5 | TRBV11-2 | TGTGCCAGCAGCTTAGATCCCGGGGCTTCAGAGACCCAGTACTTC | CASSLDPGASETQYF
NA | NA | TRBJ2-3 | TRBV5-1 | TGCGCCAGCACTTACTCGACGACAGGCGCGGGCACAGATACGCAGTATTTT | CASTYSTTGAGTDTQYF
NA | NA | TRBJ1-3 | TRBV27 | TGTGCCAGCAGTTCAATACTCTCTGGAAACACCATATATTTT | CASSSILSGNTIYF
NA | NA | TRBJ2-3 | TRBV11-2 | TGTGCCAGCAGCGCCCTAGGGGCTAACACAGATACGCAGTATTTT | CASSALGANTDTQYF
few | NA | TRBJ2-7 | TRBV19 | TGTGCCAGTAGTATTGATGTCTTCTCCTACGAGCAGTACTTC | CASSIDVFSYEQYF
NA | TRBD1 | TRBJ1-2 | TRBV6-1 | TGTGCCAGCAGTGAAGTATGGACAGGGGCGAGCTATGGCTACACCTTC | CASSEVWTGASYGYTF
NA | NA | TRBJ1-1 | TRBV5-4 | TGTGCCAGCAGCTTGGGGGCAGGGAACACTGAAGCTTTCTTT | CASSLGAGNTEAFF
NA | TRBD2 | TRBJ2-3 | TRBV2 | TGTGCCAGCAGGCCAGCGGGAGGTTCAGATACGCAGTATTTT | CASRPAGGSDTQYF
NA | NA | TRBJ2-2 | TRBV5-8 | TGTGCCAGCCACGCGCCGGGCCTTAACACCGGGGAGCTGTTTTTT | CASHAPGLNTGELFF
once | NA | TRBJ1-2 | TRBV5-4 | TGTGCCAGCAGAAAACCCCGGGACGGAAACTATGGCTACACCTTC | CASRKPRDGNYGYTF
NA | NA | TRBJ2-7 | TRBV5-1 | TGCGCCAGCAGCTTGGCCGTACAGGGACCGGGGGAGCAGTACTTC | CASSLAVQGPGEQYF
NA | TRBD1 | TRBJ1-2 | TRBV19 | TGTGCCAGTAGTCGGACAGGGCTTGGCTACACCTTC | CASSRTGLGYTF
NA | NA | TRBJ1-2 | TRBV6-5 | TGTGCCAGCAGCGGCCCGGCAAGGAATGGCTACACCTTC | CASSGPARNGYTF
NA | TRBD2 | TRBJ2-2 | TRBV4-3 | TGCGCCAGCAGCCAAGAAGCTGGCCCTAGCGGGAGGGTAAATACCGGGGAGCTGTTTTTT | CASSQEAGPSGRVNTGELFF
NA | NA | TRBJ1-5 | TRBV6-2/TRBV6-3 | TGTGCCAGCAGTTACTGGGGTAACAATCAGCCCCAGCATTTT | CASSYWGNNQPQHF
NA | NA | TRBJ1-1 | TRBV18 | TGTGCCAGCTCACCAAATCAAGAAAACACTGAAGCTTTCTTT | CASSPNQENTEAFF
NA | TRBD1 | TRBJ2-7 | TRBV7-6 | TGTGCCAGCAGCGGCTCGATGGGACAGGGGGCAGGAGAGCAGTACTTC | CASSGSMGQGAGEQYF
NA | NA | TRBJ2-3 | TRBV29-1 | TGCAGCGTTGATGGGGTAGCCCCCCCCACAGATACGCAGTATTTT | CSVDGVAPPTDTQYF
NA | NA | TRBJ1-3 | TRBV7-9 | TGTGCCAGCAGCCCGCTTGTAGTATCTGGAAACACCATATATTTT | CASSPLVVSGNTIYF
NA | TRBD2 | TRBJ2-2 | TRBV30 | TGTGCCTGGATTGGCGGGAGGGCCCCCACCGGGGAGCTGTTTTTT | CAWIGGRAPTGELFF
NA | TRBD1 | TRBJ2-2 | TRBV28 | TGTGCCAGCAGAGACAGGGTGAACACCGGGGAGCTGTTTTTT | CASRDRVNTGELFF
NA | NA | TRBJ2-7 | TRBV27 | TGTGCCAGCAGGTCAGGTCCTACCCCATCCTACGAGCAGTACTTC | CASRSGPTPSYEQYF
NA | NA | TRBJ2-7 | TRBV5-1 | TGCGCCAGCAGCCCACGGGACGCCACCTACGAGCAGTACTTC | CASSPRDATYEQYF
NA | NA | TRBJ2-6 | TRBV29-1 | TGCAGCGTTGAAGATTGGGACCTTTTAGGACCCCGGGAGAGCTCTGGGGCCAACGTCCTGACTTTC | CSVEDWDLLGPRESSGANVLTF
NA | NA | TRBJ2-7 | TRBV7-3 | TGTGCCAGCAGCCCCCAGTTGAGCGGTGACTCCTACGAGCAGTACTTC | CASSPQLSGDSYEQYF
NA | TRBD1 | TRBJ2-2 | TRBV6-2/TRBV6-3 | TGTGCCAGCAGTTACGGCCCGGGACAGATAACCGGGGAGCTGTTTTTT | CASSYGPGQITGELFF
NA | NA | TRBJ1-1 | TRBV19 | TGTGCCAGTAGTATACAGGCGTTAGGGCCTCAAGCTTTCTTT | CASSIQALGPQAFF
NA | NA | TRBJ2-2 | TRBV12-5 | TGTGCTAGTGGTTTGGTATCTTTCGGGGGCCGAAACGGGGAGCTGTTTTTT | CASGLVSFGGRNGELFF
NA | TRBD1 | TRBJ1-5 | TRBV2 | TGTGCCAGCAGTGTAAAAGGGGGACAGGGCTTTAGCAATCAGCCCCAGCATTTT | CASSVKGGQGFSNQPQHF
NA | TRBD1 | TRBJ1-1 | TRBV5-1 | TGCGCCAGCAGACTTAACGACAGGGTTGATGAAGCTTTCTTT | CASRLNDRVDEAFF
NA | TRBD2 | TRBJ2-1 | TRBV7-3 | TGTGCCAGCAGCTTAGGGCTAGCGGGGGCGCAGTTCTTC | CASSLGLAGAQFF
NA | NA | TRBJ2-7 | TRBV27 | TGTGCCACCCCGGCCATAACGGGAGACTTC | CATPAITGDF
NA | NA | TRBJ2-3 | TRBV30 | TGTGCCTGCAAGGGCGGGTTGGGCACAGATACGCAGTATTTT | CACKGGLGTDTQYF
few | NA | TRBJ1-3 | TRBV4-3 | TGCGCCAGCAGCCCGGGGAGGGGCTCTGGAAACACCATATATTTT | CASSPGRGSGNTIYF
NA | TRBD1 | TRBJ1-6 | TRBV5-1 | TGCGCCAGCAGCTTGCGGGGCCAGGGGGCAACGAGCTCCTATAATTCACCCCTCCACTTT | CASSLRGQGATSSYNSPLHF
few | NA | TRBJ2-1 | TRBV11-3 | TGTGCCAGCAGCCAAAGGGGATTTCAGTTCTTC | CASSQRGFQFF
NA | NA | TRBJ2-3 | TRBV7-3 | TGTGCCAGCAGCAACCCCCCAGATACGCAGTATTTT | CASSNPPDTQYF
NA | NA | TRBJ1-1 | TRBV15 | TGTGCCACCAGCAGACGGGACGGAAAGAACACTGAAGCTTTCTTT | CATSRRDGKNTEAFF